These 27 T cell receptor beta chains share one sample of origin, sequenced in a study of blood T cell repertoires in COVID-19. Measured with immunoSEQ multiplex PCR; TCRdb has only the in-frame clones, and not every one. The data show approximately 30,000 clones, 76% seen once. The sample was peripheral blood. These receptors were obtained from a man between 65 and 85 years old with acute or convalescent COVID-19.

The rearrangement links TRBV6-5 to TRBJ2-2; 7 positions match TRBD1. This CDR3 comprises 14 residues. The V and J ends lost 6 bases and 1 base, in that order; junction bases with no gene match: 2. The germline gives CDR1 MNHEY, CDR2 SVGAGI. The CDR3 protein is CASRGQQNTGELFF. CDR3 DNA sequence: TGTGCCAGCAGGGGACAGCAGAACACCGGGGAGCTGTTTTTT.

The chain joins TRBV9 to TRBJ1-5; 9 nucleotides align to TRBD1. Germline CDR1 and CDR2: SGDLS and YYNGEE. The CDR3 runs to 17 residues. With 3 bases clipped from V and 1 base from J, the junction kept 8 bases outside the gene matches. This CDR3 is CASSGGTGLGSNQPQHF. CDR3 coding DNA: TGTGCCAGCAGCGGCGGGACAGGGCTTGGGAGCAATCAGCCCCAGCATTTT.

The J gene is TRBJ1-5, the V gene TRBV5-1; no definite D call. CDR3 length equals 16 residues. Deletions cut 0 bases from V and 1 base from J, with 11 bases between. CDR1 SGHRS and CDR2 YFSETQ come from the germline V gene. CDR3 DNA: TGCGCCAGCAGCTTGGATCCGGCGGGGAGCAATCAGCCCCAGCATTTT. It codes for CASSLDPAGSNQPQHF.

The V and J genes are TRBV7-8 and TRBJ2-5; TRBD1 is a possible D gene (6 bases). Germline CDR1 and CDR2: SGHVS and FQNEAQ. The CDR3 totals 13 residues. Trimming shortened V by 3 bases and J by 5 bases, and 10 bases separated the two germline ends. CDR3 protein: CASSLGRGETQYF. Here the CDR3 DNA reads TGTGCCAGCAGCTTGGGCAGGGGTGAGACCCAGTACTTC.

This chain links TRBV24-1 with TRBJ2-1; tentatively, D is TRBD1 (6 bases). Germline assignment: CDR1 KGHDR and CDR2 SFDVKD. This CDR3 is 18 amino acids long. V was trimmed by 6 bases and J by 0 bases, leaving 20 bases between them. CDR3 loop: CATSRAILGGGSYNEQFF. The CDR3 region has the DNA TGTGCCACCAGTAGGGCCATTCTTGGGGGCGGCTCCTACAATGAGCAGTTCTTC.

In DNA, the CDR3 is TGCAGCGCCCCGGGACAGCCGAACACTGAAGCTTTCTTT. Its translation: CSAPGQPNTEAFF. This chain uses TRBV29-1 with TRBJ1-1; 7 bases align to TRBD1. The V segment lost 7 bases and the J segment 1 base; nucleotides outside the gene matches: 6. Germline-derived CDR1 and CDR2 are SQVTM and ANQGSEA. The CDR3 covers 13 residues. The full variable domain, its missing parts supplied by reference TRBV29-1 and TRBJ1-1, is SAVISQKPSRDICQRGTSLTIQCQVDSQVTMMFWYRQQPGQSLTLIATANQGSEATYESGFVIDKFPISRPNLTFSTLTVSNMSPEDSSIYLCSAPGQPNTEAFFGQGTRLTVV.

CDR3 nucleotide sequence: TGTGCCAGCTCACGACCGGGGGCTCTTCAAGAGACCCAGTACTTC. Its translation: CASSRPGALQETQYF. The V and J genes are TRBV18 and TRBJ2-5, with D perhaps being TRBD1 or TRBD2 (6 bases each). CDR1 KGHSH and CDR2 LQKENI come from the germline V gene. The CDR3 has 15 residues. V gave up 4 bases and J gave up 2 bases, with 14 bases separating them.

V gene TRBV5-1 combines with J gene TRBJ1-6; D remains ambiguous. CDR1 SGHRS and CDR2 YFSETQ come from the germline V gene. V lost 1 base, J lost 0 bases, and 5 bases lay in between. The CDR3 is 15 residues long. As DNA, the CDR3 is TGCGCCAGCAGCTTGACGAGCTCCTATAATTCACCCCTCCACTTT. This encodes CASSLTSSYNSPLHF.

V gene TRBV10-3 combines with J gene TRBJ2-7; possibly TRBD2 for D (6 bases). CDR1 is ENHRY and CDR2 is SYGVKD in the germline V gene. Trimming shortened V by 10 bases and J by 4 bases, and 14 bases separated the two germline ends. This CDR3 is built from 12 residues. The CDR3 DNA reads TGTGCCACCGCCGGGACTGATTACGAGCAGTACTTC. This translates into CATAGTDYEQYF.

V gene TRBV2 combines with J gene TRBJ2-2; 9 nucleotides match TRBD1. V lost 9 bases, J lost 6 bases, and 8 bases stayed unmatched. The CDR3 is 14 amino acids. Germline V gives CDR1 SNHLY, CDR2 FYNNEI. CDR3 in DNA: TGTGCCAGGACAGGGGGGCCTGGCCCCGGGGAGCTGTTTTTT. This gives the protein CARTGGPGPGELFF. Full variable domain (remainder filled in from reference TRBV2 and TRBJ2-2): EPEVTQTPSHQVTQMGQEVILRCVPISNHLYFYWYRQILGQKVEFLVSFYNNEISEKSEIFDDQFSVERPDGSNFTLKIRSTKLEDSAMYFCARTGGPGPGELFFGEGSRLTVL.

V gene TRBV7-3 combines with J gene TRBJ2-1; 9 bases are shared with TRBD2. The V gene's germline CDR1 is SGHTA and CDR2 FQGTGA. V dropped 6 bases and J dropped 4; count of bases not matched to a gene: 7. The length of the CDR3 is 15 residues. CDR3 in amino acids: CASSLTSGVYNEQFF. The CDR3 nucleotides read TGTGCCAGCAGTCTGACTAGCGGAGTATACAATGAGCAGTTCTTC.

This clone has just one count. The V call is TRBV12-3 or TRBV12-4, the J call TRBJ1-2, with D perhaps matching TRBD1 (6 bases). V was cut by 6 bases and J by 8 bases, with 16 bases left in between. CDR3 length equals 13 residues. The CDR3 coding sequence is TGTGCCAGCAGGGGGCAGGGGAAGCTCGGCTACACCTTC. Translation: CASRGQGKLGYTF.

The CDR3 loop is CAISEPEASVSNYGYTF. CDR3 sequence (DNA): TGTGCCATCAGTGAGCCCGAGGCCTCCGTATCTAACTATGGCTACACCTTC. This chain joins TRBV10-3 and TRBJ1-2, with no clear D. CDR3 length equals 17 residues. Trimming took off 2 bases at V and 0 bases at J, with 16 bases between the two ends. The germline V gene encodes CDR1 ENHRY and CDR2 SYGVKD.

The V gene is TRBV10-3, the J gene TRBJ2-1, with a weak D call TRBD1 (6 bases). Trimming pared 4 bases from V and 7 bases from J, leaving 8 bases between. Germline-derived CDR1 and CDR2 are ENHRY and SYGVKD. CDR3 length: 12 amino acids. CDR3 sequence (DNA): TGTGCCATCAGTGCTCAGGGGAATGAGCAGTTCTTC. Translated: CAISAQGNEQFF.

Comments on this clone: Sequence at one end of the junction differs from germline and may be a read error. The chain combines TRBV6-5 with TRBJ1-6; 9 bases fit TRBD1. The CDR3 extends over 14 amino acids. Germline V CDR1 and CDR2: MNHEY, SVGAGI. In DNA form, the CDR3 reads TGTGCCGGCAGTCCGGGACAGGGAAATTCACCCCTCCACTTT. Amino acids: CAGSPGQGNSPLHF.

The rearrangement joins TRBV7-3 to TRBJ2-1; D uncertain. Germline V lookup: CDR1 SGHTA, CDR2 FQGTGA. Trimming took off 5 bases at V and 7 bases at J, with 15 bases between the two ends. The CDR3 is 14 residues long. CDR3 nucleotides: TGTGCCAGCAGCGTCACTTTGGCGACTAATGAGCAGTTCTTC. Protein sequence: CASSVTLATNEQFF.

DNA for the CDR3: TGTGCCAGCAGCTTTTCGGGTGCCACAGATACGCAGTATTTT. Translating it yields CASSFSGATDTQYF. The chain combines TRBV7-3 with TRBJ2-3; D is ambiguous. This CDR3 is built from 14 residues. Germline V gene lookup returns CDR1 SGHTA and CDR2 FQGTGA. V was shortened by 3 bases and J by 2 bases, with 9 bases between the two germline ends.

V and J are TRBV14 and TRBJ2-5, with D perhaps matching TRBD2 (6 bases). The CDR3 has 13 residues. Deletions cut 4 bases from V and 5 bases from J, with 11 bases between. Germline CDR1 and CDR2: SGHDN and FVKESK. The DNA of the CDR3 is TGTGCCAGCAGCCCGGGACTCCGGGAGACCCAGTACTTC. Translated: CASSPGLRETQYF.

This chain links TRBV9 with TRBJ2-3, with 8 positions matching TRBD2. Looked up from germline, CDR1 is SGDLS and CDR2 is YYNGEE. CDR3 length equals 15 residues. Losses at the gene ends were 0 bases for V and 3 bases for J; bases not matched to a gene: 3. The CDR3 spells CASSVGRGATDTQYF. CDR3 nucleotides: TGTGCCAGCAGCGTAGGGCGGGGGGCGACAGATACGCAGTATTTT.

The V call is TRBV5-1, the J call TRBJ2-3; 9 positions match TRBD1. CDR1 is SGHRS and CDR2 is YFSETQ in the germline V gene. The CDR3 covers 14 residues. V shed 0 bases and J 7 bases; nucleotides not matched to a gene: 3. DNA of the CDR3: TGCGCCAGCAGCTTGGAGGGACAGGGAAATACGCAGTATTTT. Amino acids: CASSLEGQGNTQYF.

This clone has a single count. This chain connects TRBV9 to TRBJ2-2, with 15 bases matching TRBD2. After removal of 4 bases from V and 5 bases from J, the junction contained 3 bases not matched to a gene. Germline assignment: CDR1 SGDLS and CDR2 YYNGEE. This CDR3 region has 16 residues. The CDR3 loop is CASSPGTSGRTGELFF. CDR3 nucleotides: TGTGCCAGCAGCCCCGGGACTAGCGGGAGGACCGGGGAGCTGTTTTTT.

The V and J genes are TRBV6-5 and TRBJ1-2; D gene ambiguous. Germline V lookup: CDR1 MNHEY, CDR2 SVGAGI. The germline V and J ends were trimmed by 5 bases and 8 bases, with 15 bases remaining between them. The CDR3 spans 13 residues. This CDR3 is CASSTDGVGGYTF. DNA for the CDR3: TGTGCCAGCAGTACCGACGGGGTCGGAGGCTACACCTTC.

The chain joins TRBV28 to TRBJ2-3; D gene unclear. V lost 3 bases to trimming and J lost 4 bases, with 11 bases between them. Germline V CDR1 and CDR2: MDHEN, SYDVKM. CDR3 length: 14 amino acids. The CDR3 nucleotides read TGTGCCAGCAGTTTTACACAGATCGCAGATACGCAGTATTTT. It translates to CASSFTQIADTQYF.

J is TRBJ1-1 and V is TRBV14; 7 bases match TRBD1. With 0 bases clipped from V and 7 bases from J, the junction kept 11 bases outside the gene matches. CDR1 is SGHDN and CDR2 is FVKESK in the germline V gene. The CDR3 length is 16 residues. CDR3 sequence (DNA): TGTGCCAGCAGCCAAGATTTGGGCTGGACAGGCTATGAAGCTTTCTTT. This translates into CASSQDLGWTGYEAFF. Supplemented by reference TRBV14 and TRBJ1-1, the full variable domain reads EAGVTQFPSHSVIEKGQTVTLRCDPISGHDNLYWYRRVMGKEIKFLLHFVKESKQDESGMPNNRFLAERTGGTYSTLKVQPAELEDSGVYFCASSQDLGWTGYEAFFGQGTRLTVV.

The chain combines TRBV2 with TRBJ2-5, with D perhaps TRBD1 (6 bases). This CDR3 has 13 residues. CDR1 and CDR2 from the germline V gene are SNHLY and FYNNEI. Trimming left V 2 bases short and J 4 bases short, with 8 bases between. The CDR3 loop reads CASSERDTETQYF. CDR3 nucleotides: TGTGCCAGCAGTGAACGGGACACAGAGACCCAGTACTTC.

This clone was recorded only once. J is TRBJ1-1 and V is TRBV28; TRBD1 is a possible D gene (5 bases). V gave up 4 bases and J gave up 5 bases, with 8 bases separating them. Germline V lookup: CDR1 MDHEN, CDR2 SYDVKM. The CDR3 consists of 12 residues. For the CDR3, the DNA is TGTGCCAGCAGTTCAGCAGGGACTGAAGCTTTCTTT. This sequence encodes CASSSAGTEAFF.

This rearrangement joins TRBV4-1 to TRBJ1-1, with 11 bases fitting TRBD1. Germline V CDR1 and CDR2: MGHRA, YSYEKL. The junction had 9 bases not matched to a gene; V was cut back by 4 bases and J by 8 bases. The CDR3 is 15 residues long. This CDR3 reads CASSLWTGGNKEAFF. In DNA form, the CDR3 reads TGCGCCAGCAGCCTGTGGACAGGGGGCAACAAAGAAGCTTTCTTT.